This is a list of T cell receptor beta chains from one sample in a study of beta chain features in type 1 diabetes. The table came from immunoSEQ multiplex PCR; TCRdb's copy has only in-frame clones and leaves some out. Of about 360,000 clones in the sample, around 12% were seen once. The specimen was naive CD4+ T cells from blood. The receptors derive from a woman between 18 and 29 years old with type 1 diabetes. The CDR3 runs from the conserved cysteine through the conserved F or W. Fields, in order: J gene, D gene, CDR3 length, clone size, V gene, CDR3 protein, CDR3 DNA. A D gene is named only where the DNA matches it firmly. Part of the rows lack a size; the others show once, few, many or a class for expanded clones.

J gene: TRBJ2-4
D gene: -
CDR3 length: 14
clone size: many
V gene: TRBV14
CDR3 protein: CASSQAGSANIQYF
CDR3 DNA: TGTGCCAGCAGCCAAGCGGGGTCAGCCAACATTCAGTACTTC

J gene: TRBJ1-1
D gene: TRBD1
CDR3 length: 15
clone size: few
V gene: TRBV14
CDR3 protein: CASSQYRGVNTEAFF
CDR3 DNA: TGTGCCAGCAGCCAATACAGGGGTGTGAACACTGAAGCTTTCTTT

J gene: TRBJ1-4
D gene: -
CDR3 length: 11
clone size: few
V gene: TRBV29-1
CDR3 protein: CSVGGEEKLFF
CDR3 DNA: TGCAGCGTTGGGGGGGAGGAAAAACTGTTTTTT

J gene: TRBJ1-2
D gene: TRBD1
CDR3 length: 13
clone size: -
V gene: TRBV5-1
CDR3 protein: CASSLGQGAGYTF
CDR3 DNA: TGCGCCAGCAGCCTCGGACAGGGGGCTGGCTACACCTTC

J gene: TRBJ1-1
D gene: -
CDR3 length: 14
clone size: few
V gene: TRBV28
CDR3 protein: CASSIQQGNTEAFF
CDR3 DNA: TGTGCCAGCAGTATACAGCAGGGGAACACTGAAGCTTTCTTT

J gene: TRBJ2-2
D gene: TRBD1
CDR3 length: 14
clone size: -
V gene: TRBV6-6
CDR3 protein: CASSSGGKTGELFF
CDR3 DNA: TGTGCCAGCAGTTCAGGGGGAAAAACCGGGGAGCTGTTTTTT

J gene: TRBJ1-2
D gene: TRBD1
CDR3 length: 12
clone size: few
V gene: TRBV28
CDR3 protein: CASTRQGIGYTF
CDR3 DNA: TGTGCCAGCACGCGACAGGGTATAGGCTACACCTTC

J gene: TRBJ1-1
D gene: TRBD1
CDR3 length: 14
clone size: -
V gene: TRBV30
CDR3 protein: CAWSRTGSDTEAFF
CDR3 DNA: TGTGCCTGGAGCCGGACAGGGAGTGACACTGAAGCTTTCTTT

J gene: TRBJ2-2
D gene: -
CDR3 length: 15
clone size: -
V gene: TRBV5-1
CDR3 protein: CASSRDTVNTGELFF
CDR3 DNA: TGCGCCAGCAGCCGGGACACTGTTAACACCGGGGAGCTGTTTTTT

J gene: TRBJ2-5
D gene: TRBD1
CDR3 length: 15
clone size: few
V gene: TRBV9
CDR3 protein: CASSYGQGRTETQYF
CDR3 DNA: TGTGCCAGCAGCTATGGACAGGGGCGGACAGAGACCCAGTACTTC

J gene: TRBJ1-2
D gene: -
CDR3 length: 14
clone size: few
V gene: TRBV7-2
CDR3 protein: CASSFPGLSYGYTF
CDR3 DNA: TGTGCCAGCAGCTTCCCGGGACTGAGCTATGGCTACACCTTC

J gene: TRBJ2-7
D gene: -
CDR3 length: 13
clone size: -
V gene: TRBV4-3
CDR3 protein: CASSQGTSYEQYF
CDR3 DNA: TGCGCCAGCAGCCAAGGAACTAGCTACGAGCAGTACTTC

J gene: TRBJ2-1
D gene: TRBD2
CDR3 length: 15
clone size: -
V gene: TRBV7-6
CDR3 protein: CASSLAGTSGNEQFF
CDR3 DNA: TGTGCCAGCAGCTTAGCGGGGACTAGCGGCAATGAGCAGTTCTTC

J gene: TRBJ1-5
D gene: TRBD1
CDR3 length: 13
clone size: few
V gene: TRBV19
CDR3 protein: CAIGQGSNQPQHF
CDR3 DNA: TGTGCCATAGGACAGGGAAGCAATCAGCCCCAGCATTTT

J gene: TRBJ2-5
D gene: TRBD1
CDR3 length: 13
clone size: -
V gene: TRBV30
CDR3 protein: CAEATGGMETQYF
CDR3 DNA: TGTGCCGAAGCGACAGGGGGGATGGAGACCCAGTACTTC

J gene: TRBJ2-3
D gene: -
CDR3 length: 13
clone size: -
V gene: TRBV7-2
CDR3 protein: CASSSIRLSPQYF
CDR3 DNA: TGTGCCAGCAGCTCCATTAGACTCTCCCCGCAGTATTTT

J gene: TRBJ2-7
D gene: -
CDR3 length: 11
clone size: few
V gene: TRBV28
CDR3 protein: CASSFMYEQYF
CDR3 DNA: TGTGCCAGCAGTTTTATGTACGAGCAGTACTTC

J gene: TRBJ2-5
D gene: -
CDR3 length: 14
clone size: few
V gene: TRBV13
CDR3 protein: CASSRTTVPETQYF
CDR3 DNA: TGTGCCAGCAGCCGAACGACAGTCCCAGAGACCCAGTACTTC

J gene: TRBJ1-2
D gene: -
CDR3 length: 14
clone size: few
V gene: TRBV7-2
CDR3 protein: CASSSAEVGYGYTF
CDR3 DNA: TGTGCCAGCAGCTCCGCGGAGGTCGGGTATGGCTACACCTTC

J gene: TRBJ1-6
D gene: -
CDR3 length: 14
clone size: -
V gene: TRBV5-4
CDR3 protein: CASSAAGIHSPLHF
CDR3 DNA: TGTGCCAGCAGCGCCGCCGGGATACACTCACCCCTCCACTTT

J gene: TRBJ2-7
D gene: -
CDR3 length: 13
clone size: few
V gene: TRBV30
CDR3 protein: CAWHGLGRYEQYF
CDR3 DNA: TGTGCCTGGCATGGGTTGGGCCGCTACGAGCAGTACTTC

J gene: TRBJ2-7
D gene: TRBD2
CDR3 length: 18
clone size: -
V gene: TRBV4-3
CDR3 protein: CASSQDLLAASQVYEQYF
CDR3 DNA: TGCGCCAGCAGCCAAGATCTACTAGCGGCCTCGCAGGTATACGAGCAGTACTTC

J gene: TRBJ2-2
D gene: TRBD1
CDR3 length: 15
clone size: -
V gene: TRBV18
CDR3 protein: CASSPGTGNTGELFF
CDR3 DNA: TGTGCCAGCTCTCCCGGGACAGGGAACACCGGGGAGCTGTTTTTT

J gene: TRBJ2-6
D gene: -
CDR3 length: 18
clone size: few
V gene: TRBV9
CDR3 protein: CASSVFGGRSSGANVLTF
CDR3 DNA: TGTGCCAGCAGCGTGTTTGGGGGCAGGTCGTCTGGGGCCAACGTCCTGACTTTC

J gene: TRBJ2-3
D gene: TRBD2
CDR3 length: 15
clone size: -
V gene: TRBV15
CDR3 protein: CATSLRGGGTDTQYF
CDR3 DNA: TGTGCCACCAGCCTACGGGGGGGCGGTACAGATACGCAGTATTTT

J gene: TRBJ1-1
D gene: TRBD1
CDR3 length: 18
clone size: few
V gene: TRBV7-9
CDR3 protein: CASSLAHGQGGTNTEAFF
CDR3 DNA: TGTGCCAGCAGCCTCGCCCACGGACAGGGCGGAACGAACACTGAAGCTTTCTTT

J gene: TRBJ2-7
D gene: TRBD2
CDR3 length: 13
clone size: few
V gene: TRBV7-9
CDR3 protein: CASSLAALAGTVF
CDR3 DNA: TGTGCCAGCAGCTTAGCGGCCCTAGCGGGGACGGTCTTC

J gene: TRBJ2-7
D gene: -
CDR3 length: 14
clone size: -
V gene: TRBV7-2
CDR3 protein: CASSLAASPYEQYF
CDR3 DNA: TGTGCCAGCAGCTTAGCGGCCAGTCCCTACGAGCAGTACTTC

J gene: TRBJ2-7
D gene: TRBD1
CDR3 length: 13
clone size: few
V gene: TRBV6-5
CDR3 protein: CASIGQGAREQYF
CDR3 DNA: TGTGCCAGCATAGGGCAGGGGGCGCGCGAGCAGTACTTC

J gene: TRBJ2-2
D gene: TRBD2
CDR3 length: 16
clone size: -
V gene: TRBV9
CDR3 protein: CASSVGLAGQVGELFF
CDR3 DNA: TGTGCCAGCAGCGTGGGACTAGCGGGTCAGGTCGGGGAGCTGTTTTTT

J gene: TRBJ2-5
D gene: -
CDR3 length: 16
clone size: few
V gene: TRBV4-3
CDR3 protein: CASSQDWRGFKETQYF
CDR3 DNA: TGCGCCAGCAGCCAAGATTGGCGAGGGTTTAAAGAGACCCAGTACTTC

J gene: TRBJ2-1
D gene: -
CDR3 length: 14
clone size: -
V gene: TRBV4-1
CDR3 protein: CASSQPRQNNEQFF
CDR3 DNA: TGCGCCAGCAGCCAACCTAGACAGAACAATGAGCAGTTCTTC

J gene: TRBJ2-5
D gene: -
CDR3 length: 15
clone size: few
V gene: TRBV18
CDR3 protein: CASSRQANTQETQYF
CDR3 DNA: TGTGCCAGCTCAAGACAGGCCAATACCCAGGAGACCCAGTACTTC

J gene: TRBJ2-7
D gene: TRBD2
CDR3 length: 15
clone size: few
V gene: TRBV7-2
CDR3 protein: CASSLVGSGGYEQYF
CDR3 DNA: TGTGCCAGCAGCTTAGTTGGTAGCGGGGGGTACGAGCAGTACTTC

J gene: TRBJ2-5
D gene: -
CDR3 length: 13
clone size: -
V gene: TRBV25-1
CDR3 protein: CASSRSGWETQYF
CDR3 DNA: TGTGCCAGCAGTCGGTCGGGGTGGGAGACCCAGTACTTC

J gene: TRBJ2-1
D gene: -
CDR3 length: 14
clone size: few
V gene: TRBV7-2
CDR3 protein: CASRSGTGAREQFF
CDR3 DNA: TGTGCCAGCAGATCCGGGACTGGGGCCAGGGAGCAGTTCTTC

J gene: TRBJ2-5
D gene: TRBD2
CDR3 length: 16
clone size: few
V gene: TRBV5-1
CDR3 protein: CASSLIPSGMLETQYF
CDR3 DNA: TGCGCCAGCAGCTTGATCCCTAGCGGGATGTTAGAGACCCAGTACTTC

J gene: TRBJ1-1
D gene: -
CDR3 length: 11
clone size: few
V gene: TRBV11-2
CDR3 protein: CASRLNTEAFF
CDR3 DNA: TGTGCCAGCAGACTAAACACTGAAGCTTTCTTT

J gene: TRBJ1-5
D gene: -
CDR3 length: 15
clone size: -
V gene: TRBV2
CDR3 protein: CASSGTSRRNQPQHF
CDR3 DNA: TGTGCCAGCAGTGGGACAAGCCGCCGCAATCAGCCCCAGCATTTT

J gene: TRBJ2-7
D gene: TRBD2
CDR3 length: 14
clone size: -
V gene: TRBV7-2
CDR3 protein: CASSPLAGRDEQYF
CDR3 DNA: TGTGCCAGCAGCCCTCTAGCGGGGAGGGACGAGCAGTACTTC

J gene: TRBJ2-7
D gene: -
CDR3 length: 12
clone size: -
V gene: TRBV7-2
CDR3 protein: CASSSLGGREYF
CDR3 DNA: TGTGCCAGCAGCTCCCTTGGAGGAAGGGAGTACTTC

J gene: TRBJ2-7
D gene: -
CDR3 length: 15
clone size: -
V gene: TRBV5-4
CDR3 protein: CASSLSAARSYEQYF
CDR3 DNA: TGTGCCAGCAGCTTGAGCGCGGCCCGATCCTACGAGCAGTACTTC

J gene: TRBJ2-7
D gene: -
CDR3 length: 14
clone size: few
V gene: TRBV18
CDR3 protein: CASSPTEGNYEQYF
CDR3 DNA: TGTGCCAGCTCACCAACGGAGGGAAACTACGAGCAGTACTTC

J gene: TRBJ1-2
D gene: TRBD1
CDR3 length: 14
clone size: few
V gene: TRBV11-2
CDR3 protein: CASSLAGGAYGYTF
CDR3 DNA: TGTGCCAGCAGCTTAGCAGGGGGAGCCTATGGCTACACCTTC

J gene: TRBJ2-4
D gene: -
CDR3 length: 15
clone size: -
V gene: TRBV18
CDR3 protein: CASSRTYDGQDIQYF
CDR3 DNA: TGTGCCAGCTCACGAACTTATGATGGACAAGACATTCAGTACTTC

J gene: TRBJ1-1
D gene: -
CDR3 length: 14
clone size: few
V gene: TRBV18
CDR3 protein: CASSPPEGYTEAFF
CDR3 DNA: TGTGCCAGCTCACCACCGGAGGGCTACACTGAAGCTTTCTTT

J gene: TRBJ1-5
D gene: -
CDR3 length: 14
clone size: -
V gene: TRBV5-6
CDR3 protein: CASSRTDLYEPQHF
CDR3 DNA: TGTGCCAGCAGCCGGACAGACCTATACGAGCCCCAGCATTTT

J gene: TRBJ1-4
D gene: TRBD1
CDR3 length: 17
clone size: -
V gene: TRBV4-2
CDR3 protein: CASSQDVPGTGGEKLFF
CDR3 DNA: TGTGCCAGCAGCCAAGACGTGCCGGGGACAGGAGGGGAAAAACTGTTTTTT

J gene: TRBJ2-7
D gene: -
CDR3 length: 15
clone size: -
V gene: TRBV5-1
CDR3 protein: CASSLSGASSYEQYF
CDR3 DNA: TGCGCCAGCAGCCTGAGTGGGGCAAGCTCCTACGAGCAGTACTTC

J gene: TRBJ2-7
D gene: TRBD1
CDR3 length: 15
clone size: few
V gene: TRBV6-6
CDR3 protein: CASSYRRGQGDEQYF
CDR3 DNA: TGTGCCAGCAGTTACCGTCGGGGACAGGGGGACGAGCAGTACTTC

J gene: TRBJ2-1
D gene: -
CDR3 length: 17
clone size: -
V gene: TRBV4-1
CDR3 protein: CASSLERDTFRHNEQFF
CDR3 DNA: TGCGCCAGCAGCCTAGAACGGGACACCTTTCGGCACAATGAGCAGTTCTTC